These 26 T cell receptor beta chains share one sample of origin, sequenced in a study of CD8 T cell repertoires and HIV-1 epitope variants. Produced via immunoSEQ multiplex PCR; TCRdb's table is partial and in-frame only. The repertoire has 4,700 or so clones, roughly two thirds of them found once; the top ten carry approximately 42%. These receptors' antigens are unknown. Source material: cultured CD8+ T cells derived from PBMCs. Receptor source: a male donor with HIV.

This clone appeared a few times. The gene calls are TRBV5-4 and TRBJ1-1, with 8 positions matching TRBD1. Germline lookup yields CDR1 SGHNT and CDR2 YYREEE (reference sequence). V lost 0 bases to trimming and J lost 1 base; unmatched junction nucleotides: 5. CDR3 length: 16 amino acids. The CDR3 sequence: CASSLDRGQANTEAFF. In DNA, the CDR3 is TGTGCCAGCAGCTTGGATAGGGGACAGGCGAACACTGAAGCTTTCTTT.

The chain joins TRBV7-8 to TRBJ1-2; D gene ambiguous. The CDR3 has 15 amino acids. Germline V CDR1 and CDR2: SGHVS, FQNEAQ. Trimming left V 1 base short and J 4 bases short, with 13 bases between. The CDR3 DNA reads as TGTGCCAGCAGCTTAGAAGGGCTGCTGGGCTATGGCTACACCTTC. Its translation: CASSLEGLLGYGYTF.

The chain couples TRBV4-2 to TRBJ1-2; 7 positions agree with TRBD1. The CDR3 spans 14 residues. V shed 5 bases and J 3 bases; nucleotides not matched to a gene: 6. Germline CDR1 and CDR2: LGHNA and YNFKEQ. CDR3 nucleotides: TGTGCCAGCAGCTTGGTAGGACAGGACTATGGCTACACCTTC. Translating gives CASSLVGQDYGYTF.

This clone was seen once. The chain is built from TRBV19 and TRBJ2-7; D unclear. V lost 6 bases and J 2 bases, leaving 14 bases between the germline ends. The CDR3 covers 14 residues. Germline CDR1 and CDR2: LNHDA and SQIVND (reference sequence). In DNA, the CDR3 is TGTGCCAGTAGGGCTGGGTTTGGAACCTACGAGCAGTACTTC. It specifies CASRAGFGTYEQYF.

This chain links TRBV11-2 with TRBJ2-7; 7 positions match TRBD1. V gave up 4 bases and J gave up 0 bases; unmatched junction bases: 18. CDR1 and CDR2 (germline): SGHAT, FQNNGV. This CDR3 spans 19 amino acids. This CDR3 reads CASSSPNGVSGQSSYEQYF. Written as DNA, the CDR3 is TGTGCCAGCAGCTCACCAAACGGCGTTTCGGGACAGAGCTCCTACGAGCAGTACTTC.

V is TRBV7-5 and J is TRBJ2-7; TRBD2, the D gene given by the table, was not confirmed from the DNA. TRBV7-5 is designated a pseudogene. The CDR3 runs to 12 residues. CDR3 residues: CASSLRAGEQYF. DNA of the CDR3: TGTGCCAGCAGCTTACGAGCGGGCGAGCAGTACTTC.

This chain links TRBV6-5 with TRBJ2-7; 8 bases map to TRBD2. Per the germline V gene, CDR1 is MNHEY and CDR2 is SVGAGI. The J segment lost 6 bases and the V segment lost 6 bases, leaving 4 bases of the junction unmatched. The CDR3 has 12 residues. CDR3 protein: CASSPGGGEQYF. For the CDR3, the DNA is TGTGCCAGCAGCCCGGGGGGGGGCGAGCAGTACTTC.

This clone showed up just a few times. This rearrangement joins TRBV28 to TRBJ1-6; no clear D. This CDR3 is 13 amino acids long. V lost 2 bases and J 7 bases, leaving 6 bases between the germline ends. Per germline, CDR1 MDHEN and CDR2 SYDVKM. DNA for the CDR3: TGTGCCAGCAGTTTAAATGTGAATTCACCCCTCCACTTT. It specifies CASSLNVNSPLHF.

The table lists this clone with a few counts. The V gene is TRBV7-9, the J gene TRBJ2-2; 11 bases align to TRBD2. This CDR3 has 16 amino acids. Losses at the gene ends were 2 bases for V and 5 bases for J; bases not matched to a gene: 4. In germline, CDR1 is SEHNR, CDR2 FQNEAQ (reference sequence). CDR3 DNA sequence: TGTGCCAGCAGCTTACTTGTAGCGGGAGGGACCGGGGAGCTGTTTTTT. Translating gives CASSLLVAGGTGELFF.

The DNA for the CDR3 is TGTGCCAGCAGTCACCGACAGGGCGGTGTCGAGCAGTACTTC. Amino acids: CASSHRQGGVEQYF. The chain employs TRBV27 and TRBJ2-7; 7 bases fit TRBD1. The junction had 10 bases not matched to a gene; V was cut back by 5 bases and J by 6 bases. Germline CDR1 MNHEY, CDR2 SMNVEV (reference sequence). CDR3 size: 14 residues.

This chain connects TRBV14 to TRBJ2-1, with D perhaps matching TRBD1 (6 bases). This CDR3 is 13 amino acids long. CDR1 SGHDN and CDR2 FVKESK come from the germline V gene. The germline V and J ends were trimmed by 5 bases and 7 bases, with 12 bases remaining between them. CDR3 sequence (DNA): TGTGCCAGCAGCACCTGGGACATAAATGAGCAGTTCTTC. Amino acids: CASSTWDINEQFF.

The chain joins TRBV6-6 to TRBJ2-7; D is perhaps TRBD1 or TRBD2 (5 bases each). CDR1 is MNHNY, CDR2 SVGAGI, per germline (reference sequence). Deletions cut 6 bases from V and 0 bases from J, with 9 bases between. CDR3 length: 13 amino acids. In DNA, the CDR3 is TGTGCCAGCAGCCCGAGGGGCTCCTACGAGCAGTACTTC. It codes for CASSPRGSYEQYF.

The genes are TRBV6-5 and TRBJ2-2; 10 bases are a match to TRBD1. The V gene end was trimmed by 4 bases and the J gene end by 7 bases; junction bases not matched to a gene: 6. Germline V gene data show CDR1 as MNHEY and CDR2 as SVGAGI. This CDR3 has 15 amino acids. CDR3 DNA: TGTGCCAGCAGTTTGACAGGGGGCAGGAGCGGGGAGCTGTTTTTT. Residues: CASSLTGGRSGELFF.

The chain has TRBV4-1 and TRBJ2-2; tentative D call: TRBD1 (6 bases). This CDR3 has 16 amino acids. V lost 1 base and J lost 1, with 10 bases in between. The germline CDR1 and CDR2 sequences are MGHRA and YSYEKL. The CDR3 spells CASSQAQGKNTGELFF. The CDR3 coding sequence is TGCGCCAGCAGCCAAGCGCAGGGGAAGAACACCGGGGAGCTGTTTTTT.

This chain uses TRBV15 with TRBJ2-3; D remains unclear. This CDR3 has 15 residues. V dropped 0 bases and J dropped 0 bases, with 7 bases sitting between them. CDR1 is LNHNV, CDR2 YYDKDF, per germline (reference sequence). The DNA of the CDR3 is TGTGCCACCAGCAGAGATGGAGACAGCACAGATACGCAGTATTTT. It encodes CATSRDGDSTDTQYF.

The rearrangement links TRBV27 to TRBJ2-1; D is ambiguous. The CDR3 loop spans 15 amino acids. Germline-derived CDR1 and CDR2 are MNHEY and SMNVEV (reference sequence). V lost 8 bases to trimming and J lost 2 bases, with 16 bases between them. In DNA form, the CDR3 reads TGTGCCAGCTGGACGTTCCCTTCTCCCTACAATGAGCAGTTCTTC. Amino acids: CASWTFPSPYNEQFF.

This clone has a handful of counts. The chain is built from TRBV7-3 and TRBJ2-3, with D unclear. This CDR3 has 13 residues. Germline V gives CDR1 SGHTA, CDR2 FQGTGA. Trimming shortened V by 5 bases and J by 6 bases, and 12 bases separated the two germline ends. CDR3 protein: CASSALPSDTQYF. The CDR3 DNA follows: TGTGCCAGCAGCGCCCTTCCGTCGGATACGCAGTATTTT. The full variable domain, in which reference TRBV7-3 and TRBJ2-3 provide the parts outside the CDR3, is GAGVSQTPSNKVTEKGKYVELRCDPISGHTALYWYRQSLGQGPEFLIYFQGTGAADDSGLPNDRFFAVRPEGSVSTLKIQRTERGDSAVYLCASSALPSDTQYFGPGTRLTVL.

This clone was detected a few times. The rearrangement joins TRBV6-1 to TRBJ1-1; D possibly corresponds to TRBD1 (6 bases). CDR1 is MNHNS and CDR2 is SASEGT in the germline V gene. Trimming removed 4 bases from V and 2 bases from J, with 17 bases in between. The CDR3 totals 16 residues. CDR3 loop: CASSGSGGQENTEAFF. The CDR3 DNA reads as TGTGCCAGCAGTGGCTCGGGGGGCCAAGAAAACACTGAAGCTTTCTTT.

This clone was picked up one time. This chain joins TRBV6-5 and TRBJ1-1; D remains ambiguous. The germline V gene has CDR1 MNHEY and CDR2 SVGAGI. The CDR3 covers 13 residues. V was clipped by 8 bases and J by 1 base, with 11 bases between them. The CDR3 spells CASRLRWNTEAFF. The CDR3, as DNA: TGTGCCAGCCGTCTCAGATGGAACACTGAAGCTTTCTTT.

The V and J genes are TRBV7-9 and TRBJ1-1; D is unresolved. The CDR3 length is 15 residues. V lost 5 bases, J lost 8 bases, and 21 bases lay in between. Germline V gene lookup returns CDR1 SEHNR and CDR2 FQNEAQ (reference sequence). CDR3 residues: CASSLLSGLDAEAFF. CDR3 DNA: TGTGCCAGCAGCCTCCTTTCGGGTCTGGACGCGGAAGCTTTCTTT.

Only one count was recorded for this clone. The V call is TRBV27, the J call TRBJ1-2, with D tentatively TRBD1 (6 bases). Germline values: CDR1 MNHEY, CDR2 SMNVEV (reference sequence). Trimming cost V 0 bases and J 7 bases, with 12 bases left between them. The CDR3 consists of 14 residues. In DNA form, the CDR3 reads TGTGCCAGCAGTTTATCCGGACAGCCGGGTGGCTACACCTTC. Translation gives CASSLSGQPGGYTF.

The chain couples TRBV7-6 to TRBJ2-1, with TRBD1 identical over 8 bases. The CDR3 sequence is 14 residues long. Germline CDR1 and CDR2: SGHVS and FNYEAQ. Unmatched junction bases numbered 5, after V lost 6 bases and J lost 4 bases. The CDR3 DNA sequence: TGTGCCAGCAGTCCCCGACAGGGGTACAATGAGCAGTTCTTC. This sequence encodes CASSPRQGYNEQFF.

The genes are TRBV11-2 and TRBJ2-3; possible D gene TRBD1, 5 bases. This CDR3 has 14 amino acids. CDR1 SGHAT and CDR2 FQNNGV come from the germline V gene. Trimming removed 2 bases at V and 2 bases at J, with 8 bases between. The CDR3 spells CASSLTQATDTQYF. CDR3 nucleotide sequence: TGTGCCAGCAGCTTAACACAGGCCACAGATACGCAGTATTTT. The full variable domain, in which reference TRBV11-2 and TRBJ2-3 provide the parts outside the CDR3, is EAGVAQSPRYKIIEKRQSVAFWCNPISGHATLYWYQQILGQGPKLLIQFQNNGVVDDSQLPKDRFSAERLKGVDSTLKIQPAKLEDSAVYLCASSLTQATDTQYFGPGTRLTVL.

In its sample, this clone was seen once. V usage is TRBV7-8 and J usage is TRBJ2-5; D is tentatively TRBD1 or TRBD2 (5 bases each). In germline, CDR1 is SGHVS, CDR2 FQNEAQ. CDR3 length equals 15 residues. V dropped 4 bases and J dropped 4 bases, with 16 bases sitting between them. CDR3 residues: CASSSRGRVLETQYF. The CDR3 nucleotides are TGTGCCAGCAGCTCCCGGGGCAGGGTATTAGAGACCCAGTACTTC. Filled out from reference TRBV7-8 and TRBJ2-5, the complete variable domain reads GAGVSQSPRYKVAKRGQDVALRCDPISGHVSLFWYQQALGQGPEFLTYFQNEAQLDKSGLPSDRFFAERPEGSVSTLKIQRTQQEDSAVYLCASSSRGRVLETQYFGPGTRLLVL.

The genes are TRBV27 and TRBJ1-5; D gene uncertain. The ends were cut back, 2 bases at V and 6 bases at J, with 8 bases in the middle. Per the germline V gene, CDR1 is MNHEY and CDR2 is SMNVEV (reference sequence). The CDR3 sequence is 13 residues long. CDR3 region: CASSLQESQPQHF. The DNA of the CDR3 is TGTGCCAGCAGTTTACAAGAGAGTCAGCCCCAGCATTTT.

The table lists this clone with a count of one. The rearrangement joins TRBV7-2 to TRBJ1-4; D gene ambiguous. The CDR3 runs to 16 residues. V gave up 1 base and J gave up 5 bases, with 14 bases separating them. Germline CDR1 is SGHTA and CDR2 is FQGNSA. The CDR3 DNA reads TGTGCCAGCAGCTTAGTAGCCGGGGTCAAAAATGAAAAACTGTTTTTT. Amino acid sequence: CASSLVAGVKNEKLFF.